Given below is one TCR beta chain in context. This clone was recorded once. Its antigen is currently not known. Per-base qualities were not stored, and no clone one base away is much larger. Other DNA sequences of this sample code for an identical CDR3. Looking up the germline V gene yields CDR1 MDHEN and CDR2 SYDVKM. V and J lose 3 bases and 0 bases, and a span of 3 bases separates them. The CDR3 numbers 13 residues from cysteine through phenylalanine. Solely the CDR3 DNA is kept, with 39 bases framed from the first base. This sample was taken from a study of cytomegalovirus exposure and HLA in healthy donors (dated by TCRdb to about 2017). Regarding the research as a whole: The 650 to 800 repertoires of the first cohort and the roughly 110 validation repertoires were produced on the same platform, according to a later analysis. In addition to the first cohort of roughly 700 subjects, a separate validation cohort of 120 different subjects was used. The study combined high-throughput TCR immunosequencing, statistical association of individual TCRs with disease status, and machine learning to predict cytomegalovirus infection status. The aim of the study was to test whether cataloging public T cell receptors could identify signatures of past pathogen exposure.

The investigation overall reported the following: The classifier was reported to diagnose cytomegalovirus status with high specificity and sensitivity in both the original cohort and the validation cohort. Most TCR sequences were observed very rarely across donors, whereas some public TCRs were present in many individuals. A later analysis had no HLA typing for the validation cohort, so co-occurrence there was scored across all 130 or so repertoires. Of the cluster scores, approximately 95% were above 0 in a later analysis, which found that TCRs clustered in the first cohort also tended to co-occur in the 120 or so validation repertoires. The study listed 150 to 200 TCR beta chains as associated with cytomegalovirus. In vitro tests confirmed that a few of the cytomegalovirus-associated TCR beta chains recognize cytomegalovirus antigens. The authors suggested that the approach could potentially be extended to other disease states and immunological phenotypes.

The library was generated by the immunoSEQ multiplex PCR assay. In the source study's methods: A statistical classification framework was built for diagnosing cytomegalovirus status from the catalog of TCR beta chain sequences. The immuneACCESS repertoire file appears here via TCRdb, limited to in-frame rearrangements. These files lack a portion of the clones; in checked studies, under half of the deficit traces to unresolved V genes, and the cause of the others is not known. V, J and clone size are taken as reported in that table, and D and trimming were inferred from the DNA itself. The sample data list about 200,000 clones, and around 84% of these were observed just once. Around 15% of the sample comes from the top ten. Donors formed part of the validation cohort, which comprised about 130 subjects and was distinct from the first cohort of some 700 subjects.

This chain is built from TRBV28 and TRBJ1-3; no D gene is confidently identified. The clonotype originates from a woman aged 25 to 39 in good health and CMV-seropositive. Input material: PBMCs. The nucleotide sequence is TGTGCCAGCAGTTTGTACTCTGGAAACACCATATATTTT. Its protein is CASSLYSGNTIYF.